What follows are 5 T cell receptor beta chains derived from one specimen sequenced in a study of beta chain features in type 1 diabetes. Every isolated RNA sample was fully reverse transcribed, so sequencing captured expressed TCRB transcripts. Profiling relied on immunoSEQ multiplex PCR, and the TCRdb table lists in-frame clones only, not all of them. Here the sample spans tens of thousands of clones, around 32% being singletons. Specimen: stem cell memory CD4+ T cells from blood. All receptors derive from a woman between 18 and 30 years old in good health.

Only a few counts were recorded for this clone. This chain uses TRBV29-1 with TRBJ1-2; 8 bases map to TRBD1. This CDR3 is 16 amino acids long. J was trimmed by 3 bases and V by 5 bases; bases with no gene match: 14. Looked up from germline, CDR1 is SQVTM and CDR2 is ANQGSEA. CDR3 DNA sequence: TGCAGCGTTCTGACCCTAGGACAGGGTGAGGACTATGGCTACACCTTC. Amino acids: CSVLTLGQGEDYGYTF.

This clone was detected a few times. The rearrangement uses TRBV4-2 and TRBJ2-3, with TRBD2 matching 11 bases. With 1 base clipped from V and 6 bases from J, the junction kept 12 bases outside the gene matches. Germline V gene lookup returns CDR1 LGHNA and CDR2 YNFKEQ. The CDR3 consists of 18 residues. Written as DNA, the CDR3 is TGTGCCAGCAGCCAAGTGAGGGGTAGCGGGGGGGCCTGGGATACGCAGTATTTT. Translating gives CASSQVRGSGGAWDTQYF.

The chain carries TRBV9 and TRBJ2-7; D may be TRBD1 (6 bases). V was cut by 4 bases and J by 10 bases, with 24 bases left in between. Germline CDR1 is SGDLS and CDR2 is YYNGEE. The CDR3 covers 15 residues. The CDR3 coding sequence is TGTGCCAGCAGCCTTAGTGGGGACATCTTAGCGCCACAGTACTTC. Encoded protein: CASSLSGDILAPQYF.

CDR3: CASSWTGESEKLFF. As DNA, the CDR3 is TGTGCCAGCAGTTGGACAGGCGAGAGTGAAAAACTGTTTTTT. The V and J genes are TRBV7-2 and TRBJ1-4; 7 nucleotides line up with TRBD1. With 6 bases clipped from V and 7 bases from J, the junction kept 8 bases outside the gene matches. The CDR3 has 14 residues. Germline lookup yields CDR1 SGHTA and CDR2 FQGNSA.

This chain uses TRBV4-2 with TRBJ1-5; 10 bases are shared with TRBD1. The junction had 8 bases not matched to a gene; V was cut back by 3 bases and J by 6 bases. From germline, CDR1 is LGHNA and CDR2 YNFKEQ. This CDR3 region has 16 residues. The CDR3 DNA is TGTGCCAGCAGCCAGGGGTACGACAGGGGGCTTCAGCCCCAGCATTTT. The encoded protein is CASSQGYDRGLQPQHF.